Below are 30 T cell receptor beta chains sequenced from a single sample in a study of blood T cell repertoires in COVID-19 (dated by TCRdb to 2018 to 2020). Libraries were prepared through the immunoSEQ multiplex PCR assay. The source is immuneACCESS, and TCRdb retained only in-frame sequences with V and J called. Part of the clones is not carried over; for the studies checked, unresolved V genes explain less than half of this, and the remainder is unexplained. The sample data list approximately 230,000 clones, and around nine tenths of these were observed just once. The top ten constitute over 1.2% of the sample. Sequenced material: peripheral blood. The receptors stem from a man at least 80 years old with acute or convalescent COVID-19.

The V gene is TRBV3-1 (or the pseudogene TRBV3-2), the J gene TRBJ2-7, with TRBD1 matching over 7 bases. This CDR3 is 14 amino acids long. J gave up 7 bases and V 2 bases, and 8 bases lay outside the gene matches. Germline V gives CDR1 LGHDT, CDR2 YNNKEL (reference sequence). Written as DNA, the CDR3 is TGTGCCAGCAGCCAACTTTGGGACAGTGGAGAGCAGTACTTC. It yields the protein CASSQLWDSGEQYF.

With respect to this clone: The germline gene is not matched at one end of the junction; a read error may be the cause. The chain recombines TRBV6-5 with TRBJ1-1, with D possibly matching TRBD1 (5 bases). Germline loops: CDR1 MNHEY, CDR2 SVGAGI. This CDR3 has 13 amino acids. CDR3 coding DNA: TGTGCCAGCAGTGACTCTCGAGGGACTCGGGCTTTCTTT. Amino acids: CASSDSRGTRAFF.

The rearrangement uses TRBV19 and TRBJ1-4; TRBD1 might be the D (6 bases). The CDR3 is 13 amino acids. Germline V gives CDR1 LNHDA, CDR2 SQIVND (reference sequence). The V end lost 6 bases, the J end lost 8 bases, and 13 bases lay between the germline ends. The CDR3 protein is CASRGGGEEKLFF. The CDR3 DNA reads TGTGCCAGTAGAGGGGGGGGTGAAGAAAAACTGTTTTTT.

The V call is TRBV18, the J call TRBJ2-1; 8 bases are a match to TRBD1. The CDR3 contains 14 residues. Germline V gene lookup returns CDR1 KGHSH and CDR2 LQKENI. V lost 6 bases to trimming and J lost 8 bases; unmatched junction nucleotides: 9. The CDR3 DNA reads TGTGCCAGCTCCCAGACAGGGGCAAGGGATGAGCAGTTCTTC. Protein sequence: CASSQTGARDEQFF.

The CDR3 sequence: CASSPWDRDNSPLHF. The CDR3 bases are TGTGCCAGCAGCCCCTGGGACAGGGATAATTCACCCCTCCACTTT. The chain joins TRBV3-1 (or the pseudogene TRBV3-2) to TRBJ1-6, with TRBD1 matching 9 bases. The V and J ends lost 4 bases and 5 bases, in that order; junction bases with no gene match: 3. CDR1 is LGHDT, CDR2 YNNKEL, per germline (reference sequence). This CDR3 spans 15 amino acids.

This clone was picked up a small number of times. J is TRBJ1-2 and V is TRBV7-9, with no clear D. The germline V gene has CDR1 SEHNR and CDR2 FQNEAQ (reference sequence). The ends were cut back, 1 base at V and 8 bases at J, with 11 bases in the middle. The CDR3 contains 13 residues. The CDR3 loop is CASSLVTAEGYTF. In DNA form, the CDR3 reads TGTGCCAGCAGCTTAGTAACGGCGGAGGGCTACACCTTC.

The chain combines TRBV10-3 with TRBJ1-4, with TRBD1 matching 9 bases. The V and J ends lost 3 bases and 5 bases, in that order; junction bases with no gene match: 4. Germline CDR1 reads ENHRY; CDR2 reads SYGVKD. CDR3 length: 15 amino acids. The CDR3 loop reads CAISEPGQGNEKLFF. Here the CDR3 DNA reads TGTGCCATCAGTGAACCGGGACAGGGAAATGAAAAACTGTTTTTT.

The chain couples TRBV3-1 (or the pseudogene TRBV3-2) to TRBJ1-2; D call uncertain. The V end lost 8 bases, the J end lost 5 bases, and 15 bases lay between the germline ends. The germline V gene encodes CDR1 LGHDT and CDR2 YNNKEL (reference sequence). The CDR3 is 13 residues long. The CDR3 coding sequence is TGTGCCAGCCAGGATAGGACGGGATATGGCTACACCTTC. Its translation is CASQDRTGYGYTF.

The chain employs TRBV5-5 and TRBJ1-1, with TRBD1 matching 7 bases. The CDR3 totals 16 residues. The V gene end was trimmed by 4 bases and the J gene end by 1 base; junction bases not matched to a gene: 10. The germline CDR1 and CDR2 sequences are SGHKS and YYEKEE (reference sequence). The DNA for the CDR3 is TGTGCCAGCAGCATCAGAGCTGGACAGGAGAACACTGAAGCTTTCTTT. This sequence encodes CASSIRAGQENTEAFF.

The chain links TRBV6-2 or TRBV6-3 to TRBJ2-7, with TRBD1 matching over 10 bases. The CDR3 spans 15 residues. CDR1 MNHEY and CDR2 SVGEGT come from the germline V gene. J lost 3 bases, V lost 1 base, and 3 bases had no gene match. The CDR3 DNA sequence: TGTGCCAGCAGTTACTGGGGACAGGGGTTCTACGAGCAGTACTTC. As protein: CASSYWGQGFYEQYF.

J is TRBJ2-2 and V is TRBV25-1; 7 nucleotides align to TRBD2. Germline V gene sequence: CDR1 MGHDK, CDR2 SYGVNS. The CDR3 length is 15 residues. V lost 1 base and J lost 3; bases outside the gene matches: 2. This chain's CDR3 is CASSEWSGDTGELFF. In DNA, the CDR3 is TGTGCCAGCAGTGAATGGAGCGGGGACACCGGGGAGCTGTTTTTT.

The gene calls are TRBV25-1 and TRBJ2-7, with unresolved D. The CDR3 covers 12 residues. Between the trimmed V and J ends, which lost 3 bases and 1 base, there was a span of 4 bases. Germline-derived CDR1 and CDR2 are MGHDK and SYGVNS. This chain's CDR3 is CASSDRSYEQYF. DNA of the CDR3: TGTGCCAGCAGTGATAGATCCTACGAGCAGTACTTC.

This chain connects TRBV5-1 to TRBJ2-1; D is undetermined. CDR3 length: 15 residues. V shed 4 bases and J shed 4 bases, with 15 bases lying between them. Looked up from germline, CDR1 is SGHRS and CDR2 is YFSETQ. CDR3 in amino acids: CASSPRIDDYNEQFF. The CDR3 region has the DNA TGCGCCAGCAGCCCGCGGATAGATGATTACAATGAGCAGTTCTTC.

The CDR3 reads CASSEYTGIRLNEQFF. CDR3 nucleotides: TGTGCCAGCAGTGAATATACGGGGATCCGATTGAATGAGCAGTTCTTC. V and J are TRBV25-1 and TRBJ2-1, with a tentative D call TRBD2 (5 bases). Trimming took 0 bases from V and 7 from J, leaving 16 bases between them. The CDR3 sequence is 16 residues long. In germline, CDR1 is MGHDK, CDR2 SYGVNS.

CDR3: CASSEAGLAGGPGRNEQFF. In DNA, the CDR3 is TGTGCCAGCAGTGAAGCAGGGCTAGCGGGAGGGCCGGGGAGGAATGAGCAGTTCTTC. This chain links TRBV6-1 with TRBJ2-1, with TRBD2 matching over 12 bases. The germline gives CDR1 MNHNS, CDR2 SASEGT. The CDR3 totals 19 residues. V gave up 0 bases and J gave up 7 bases; unmatched junction bases: 13.

The chain links TRBV7-9 to TRBJ1-4; TRBD1 aligns across 8 bases. This CDR3 comprises 14 residues. CDR1 is SEHNR and CDR2 is FQNEAQ in the germline V gene (reference sequence). Trimming cost V 1 base and J 8 bases; bases outside gene matches: 3. The CDR3 here is CASSLGRGLEKLFF. The CDR3 DNA follows: TGTGCCAGCAGCTTAGGCAGGGGGCTGGAAAAACTGTTTTTT.

The chain has TRBV18 and TRBJ2-5, with 7 bases identical to TRBD1. This CDR3 spans 13 amino acids. Trimming cost V 3 bases and J 4 bases; bases outside gene matches: 2. The germline gives CDR1 KGHSH, CDR2 LQKENI. Written as DNA, the CDR3 is TGTGCCAGCTCACCGACAGGGAGAGAGACCCAGTACTTC. This codes for CASSPTGRETQYF.

This rearrangement joins TRBV7-2 to TRBJ2-1; tentatively, D is TRBD2 (5 bases). Between the trimmed V and J ends, which lost 3 bases and 7 bases, there was a span of 16 bases. This CDR3 is built from 15 residues. Germline V gene sequence: CDR1 SGHTA, CDR2 FQGNSA. Written as DNA, the CDR3 is TGTGCCAGCAGCTTGCGGCTAGCAGACCGGAATGAGCAGTTCTTC. Its translation is CASSLRLADRNEQFF.

This chain links TRBV29-1 with TRBJ2-1; TRBD2 aligns across 8 bases. The trim removed 7 bases at V and 0 bases at J, leaving 8 bases unmatched. The CDR3 sequence is 15 residues long. Per the germline V gene, CDR1 is SQVTM and CDR2 is ANQGSEA. In nucleotides, the CDR3 is TGCAGCGCCAAGGAAGCGGGGGTCTCCTACAATGAGCAGTTCTTC. It specifies CSAKEAGVSYNEQFF.

The V call is TRBV6-2 or TRBV6-3, the J call TRBJ1-1; no firm D call. There are 14 residues in the CDR3. The V end was cut by 2 bases, the J end by 1 base, with 8 bases between. Per germline, CDR1 MNHEY and CDR2 SVGEGT. DNA of the CDR3: TGTGCCAGCAGTTACGGAGTCGCGAACACTGAAGCTTTCTTT. This gives the protein CASSYGVANTEAFF.

The chain is built from TRBV2 and TRBJ1-2; D unclear. V dropped 5 bases and J dropped 6 bases, with 19 bases sitting between them. The V gene's germline CDR1 is SNHLY and CDR2 FYNNEI. The CDR3 consists of 15 residues. The CDR3 region has the DNA TGTGCCAGCAGTCGGGAGCACGCCCGAAGTCATGGCTACACCTTC. Protein product: CASSREHARSHGYTF.

This CDR3 is CASSERVWEAPSTEAFF. CDR3 nucleotides: TGTGCCAGCAGTGAACGGGTATGGGAGGCACCTAGTACTGAAGCTTTCTTT. V gene TRBV6-1 combines with J gene TRBJ1-1; D gene uncertain. The V and J ends lost 2 bases and 5 bases respectively, with 21 bases between them. Germline values: CDR1 MNHNS, CDR2 SASEGT. The CDR3 has 17 amino acids.

This clone is a singleton in its sample. V is TRBV28 and J is TRBJ1-4; TRBD1 matches 7 bases. Germline lookup yields CDR1 MDHEN and CDR2 SYDVKM. This CDR3 has 14 amino acids. After removal of 6 bases from V and 3 bases from J, the junction contained 4 bases not matched to a gene. CDR3 residues: CASRPGQSNEKLFF. In DNA, the CDR3 is TGTGCCAGCAGACCGGGACAGTCTAATGAAAAACTGTTTTTT. Based on the CDR3 plus reference TRBV28 and TRBJ1-4, the full variable domain is DVKVTQSSRYLVKRTGEKVFLECVQDMDHENMFWYRQDPGLGLRLIYFSYDVKMKEKGDIPEGYSVSREKKERFSLILESASTNQTSMYLCASRPGQSNEKLFFGSGTQLSVL.

The chain has TRBV29-1 and TRBJ1-1; D remains ambiguous. Deletions cut 0 bases from V and 3 bases from J, with 14 bases between. CDR1 SQVTM and CDR2 ANQGSEA come from the germline V gene. The CDR3 is 15 residues long. CDR3 sequence: CSVEDQASSDTEAFF. CDR3 nucleotide sequence: TGCAGCGTTGAAGACCAGGCCTCGTCCGACACTGAAGCTTTCTTT.

Turning to this clone: Different DNA sequences within this sample yield the same CDR3. The CDR3 coding sequence is TGTGCCAGCAGCTTAGGCAGGGGCTCTGGAAACACCATATATTTT. This encodes CASSLGRGSGNTIYF. The V and J genes are TRBV7-2 and TRBJ1-3; possible D gene TRBD1, 6 bases. With 1 base removed from V and 0 bases from J, the gap between germline ends came to 7 bases. The CDR3 extends over 15 amino acids. CDR1 is SGHTA and CDR2 is FQGNSA in the germline V gene.

The rearrangement joins TRBV7-6 to TRBJ1-4; D might be TRBD1 (5 bases). The V gene lost 0 bases and the J gene lost 0 bases, with 8 bases spanning the gap. CDR3 length: 16 residues. Per the germline V gene, CDR1 is SGHVS and CDR2 is FNYEAQ. The DNA of the CDR3 is TGTGCCAGCAGCTTAGCGGGGGGATCAACTAATGAAAAACTGTTTTTT. Residues: CASSLAGGSTNEKLFF. The whole variable domain, remainder taken from reference TRBV7-6 and TRBJ1-4, is GAGVSQSPRYKVTKRGQDVALRCDPISGHVSLYWYRQALGQGPEFLTYFNYEAQQDKSGLPNDRFSAERPEGSISTLTIQRTEQRDSAMYRCASSLAGGSTNEKLFFGSGTQLSVL.

This clone showed up just a few times. The chain couples TRBV5-4 to TRBJ2-5, with 11 bases aligning to TRBD1. From germline, CDR1 is SGHNT and CDR2 YYREEE (reference sequence). The J segment lost 5 bases and the V segment lost 4 bases, leaving 4 bases of the junction unmatched. This CDR3 contains 14 residues. The CDR3 nucleotides are TGTGCCAGCAGCCGGACAGGGGGCGCTGAGACCCAGTACTTC. Encoded protein: CASSRTGGAETQYF.

The chain joins TRBV5-4 to TRBJ1-2; 7 bases line up with TRBD1. CDR1 SGHNT and CDR2 YYREEE come from the germline V gene (reference sequence). The J segment lost 1 base and the V segment lost 0 bases, leaving 6 bases of the junction unmatched. The CDR3 extends over 16 amino acids. Here the CDR3 DNA reads TGTGCCAGCAGCTTGGGGCTGGGACAGCTTAACTATGGCTACACCTTC. Its protein product is CASSLGLGQLNYGYTF.

The chain joins TRBV6-6 to TRBJ2-3, with 13 positions matching TRBD2. CDR3 length: 19 amino acids. With V trimmed by 5 bases and J by 4 bases, 15 bases remained unmatched. The germline gives CDR1 MNHNY, CDR2 SVGAGI (reference sequence). Here the CDR3 reads CASSRRLAGGPIPPDTQYF. Here the CDR3 DNA reads TGTGCCAGCAGTCGGAGACTAGCGGGGGGCCCGATCCCCCCAGATACGCAGTATTTT.

This chain connects TRBV24-1 to TRBJ2-2, with 9 nucleotides matching TRBD1. V lost 5 bases to trimming and J lost 7 bases; unmatched junction nucleotides: 7. CDR3 length equals 15 residues. Per germline, CDR1 KGHDR and CDR2 SFDVKD. This chain's CDR3 is CATSGGTGSGGELFF. In DNA form, the CDR3 reads TGTGCCACCAGTGGGGGGACAGGGTCTGGCGGGGAGCTGTTTTTT.